This is a list of T cell receptor beta chains from one sample in a study of control samples from healthy donors and cancer patients. Data came from immunoSEQ multiplex PCR; TCRdb stores just in-frame clones and leaves some out. The sample carries more than 30,000 clones, more than 70% recorded once. Sequencing used PBMCs. The receptors come from a woman in her sixties with lung cancer. The CDR3 runs from the conserved cysteine through the conserved F or W. Fields, in order: J gene, V gene, CDR3 protein.

TRBJ2-3	TRBV9	CASSVYTDTQYF
TRBJ2-3	TRBV6-5	CASSYSAGGFTDTQYF
TRBJ1-5	TRBV12-3/TRBV12-4	CASSLREAQHF
TRBJ2-3	TRBV7-3	CASSQGLGRDTDTQYF
TRBJ2-7	TRBV6-5	CASFTGTGRYEQYF
TRBJ1-3	TRBV6-5	CAVRGGGGNTIYF
TRBJ2-4	TRBV7-2	CASSLDHRGNIQYF
TRBJ1-2	TRBV15	CATGTRLTGYGYTF
TRBJ1-4	TRBV4-1	CASSPTAGGTNEKLFF
TRBJ2-2	TRBV14	CASSGRLPEYTGELFF
TRBJ2-5	TRBV9	CASSVGTSGQETQYF
TRBJ1-1	TRBV27	CASSFRGPWTEAFF
TRBJ1-1	TRBV9	CASREGQGNTEAFF
TRBJ2-5	TRBV6-4	CASSDSLPEQYF
TRBJ2-7	TRBV4-2	CASSQDPPAGAYEQYF
TRBJ2-7	TRBV12-3/TRBV12-4	CASSSGGFEQYF
TRBJ1-5	TRBV27	CASSPRDRFQPQHF
TRBJ2-6	TRBV6-1	CASSDGHSGANVLTF
TRBJ1-2	TRBV7-2	CASSARPGQGGGGYTF
TRBJ1-1	TRBV10-3	CAIKGDRGLDTEAFF
TRBJ2-1	TRBV4-1	CASSPWGVPRNEQFF
TRBJ2-1	TRBV7-2	CASSLSNTNEQFF
TRBJ1-5	TRBV4-1	CASSQFGGASNQPQHF
TRBJ1-1	TRBV7-9	CASSLDREAFF
TRBJ2-7	TRBV6-2/TRBV6-3	CASSYGRYEQYF
TRBJ1-5	TRBV20-1	CSASSDSSNQPQHF
TRBJ1-2	TRBV27	CASSSILRDREGPYGYTF
TRBJ1-4	TRBV5-4	CASSFYGVSEKLFF
TRBJ2-5	TRBV5-4	CASSLGGLGEETQYF
TRBJ1-2	TRBV4-2	CASSQEGQFNYGYTF
TRBJ2-1	TRBV7-3	CASSQTSGIHNEQFF
TRBJ1-1	TRBV6-1	CASSEIPQGLTEAFF
TRBJ1-1	TRBV5-6	CASSRGLNTEAFF
TRBJ1-4	TRBV7-2	CASSLIRGKNEKLFF
TRBJ2-3	TRBV7-9	CASQRGTSGADTQYF
TRBJ2-5	TRBV7-7	CASSPTTSRETQYF
TRBJ1-1	TRBV6-5	CASSTREWEAFF
TRBJ1-4	TRBV5-6	CASSLRESEKLFF
TRBJ1-1	TRBV9	CASSVEGTGAAFF
TRBJ1-1	TRBV27	CASSGDGTGPSEAFF
TRBJ1-4	TRBV2	CASSEGTGNEKLFF
TRBJ1-2	TRBV7-3	CASSTNYGYTF
TRBJ2-7	TRBV7-2	CASSLGGQFSQYF
TRBJ1-2	TRBV9	CASSVETGRYGYTF
TRBJ2-7	TRBV19	CASSSQGGSDYEQYF
TRBJ2-7	TRBV19	CASTQDSGGGYEQYF
TRBJ1-2	TRBV7-9	CASSLKQANYGYTF
TRBJ1-1	TRBV14	CASSRQPNTEAFF
TRBJ2-3	TRBV5-1	CASSSSRGGTDTQYF
TRBJ1-2	TRBV21-1	CASSSVRKDRSFNYGYTF
TRBJ1-1	TRBV6-5	CASRPDLQGWTEAFF
TRBJ2-5	TRBV9	CASSASGGVQETQYF
TRBJ1-1	TRBV4-3	CASSQKQGAPAAFF
TRBJ1-1	TRBV5-4	CASSFDSTEAFF
TRBJ1-1	TRBV27	CASSLQGFGNTEAFF